This TCR beta chain appears in the sequencing data of a study of T cell clonotyping in hematopoietic cell transplantation. General study findings and limits: Without cell sorting, CD4 versus CD8 contributions remain unresolved. After transplant, recipient diversity fell while pathologically expanded clonotypes grew through day 180. Graft donor and pretransplant recipient Inverse Simpson Index values predicted broader posttransplant TCR diversity.

Recipients were bled about 28 days pretransplant and at posttransplant days 30, 100, 180. The CDR3 contains 17 residues. Trimming removed 1 base from V and 7 bases from J, with 20 bases in between. Germline lookup yields CDR1 MNHEY and CDR2 SMNVEV (reference sequence). This clone was picked up one time. The antigen is unknown. Here immunoSEQ multiplex PCR was the method, and the copy in TCRdb shows in-frame clones only, minus some. This sample has more than 10,000 clones, with 80% to 95% found just once. The sample consisted of PBMCs, taken 100 days after allogeneic stem cell transplant. This sequence originates from a female patient in her fifties who had an allogeneic stem cell transplant from an unrelated donor, so the T cells may come from the graft donor. Some clones in this sample may be carry-over from other donors' samples. The chain carries TRBV27 and TRBJ1-5, with D maybe TRBD1 (6 bases). This chain's CDR3 is CASSLWGRGGGVQPQHF. In DNA, the CDR3 is TGTGCCAGCAGTTTATGGGGTAGAGGGGGAGGGGTACAGCCCCAGCATTTT.